The TCR beta chain described here comes from a study of control samples from healthy donors and cancer patients. CDR3 length: 16 amino acids. V dropped 5 bases and J dropped 5; count of bases not matched to a gene: 6. Per the germline V gene, CDR1 is SGHNT and CDR2 is YENEEA. Sequencing used immunoSEQ multiplex PCR; TCRdb keeps in-frame clones, though not all of them. The sample includes 160,000 or so clones, around 95% seen only once; the top ten take 8.5%. The receptor's source is a woman aged 40 to 50 in good health. Sequencing input: blood. The chain recombines TRBV11-3 with TRBJ2-3, with TRBD2 identical over 14 bases. CDR3 bases: TGTGCCAGCAGCCCGGGACTAGCGGGAGTGAAAGATACGCAGTATTTT. Its protein is CASSPGLAGVKDTQYF.